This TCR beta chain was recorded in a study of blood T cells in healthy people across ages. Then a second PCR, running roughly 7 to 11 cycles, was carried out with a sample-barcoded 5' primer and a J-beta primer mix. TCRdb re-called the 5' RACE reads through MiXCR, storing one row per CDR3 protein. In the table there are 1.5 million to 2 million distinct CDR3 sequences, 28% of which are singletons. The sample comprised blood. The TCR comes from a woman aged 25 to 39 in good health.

The CDR3 DNA reads TGTGCCAGCAGTGGCGGGCGGCTAGCGGGGGAGAGCACCGGGGAGCTGTTTTTT. As protein: CASSGGRLAGESTGELFF. The chain uses TRBV6-1 and TRBJ2-2; 10 bases line up with TRBD2. The V gene end was trimmed by 4 bases and the J gene end by 4 bases; junction bases not matched to a gene: 12. Germline V lookup: CDR1 MNHNS, CDR2 SASEGT. The CDR3 is made up of 18 amino acids.